In this sample, the clone carrying this T cell receptor beta chain turned up a few times. Antigen specificity is unknown. The entry originates in a study of CD8+ T cells in alopecia areata. Treatment specified: oral pan-JAK inhibitor, 5-10 mg twice daily. This CDR3 comprises 14 residues. V was clipped by 0 bases and J by 3 bases, with 8 bases between them. Germline V lookup: CDR1 LNHNV, CDR2 YYDKDF (reference sequence). RNA was isolated and reverse transcribed to cDNA, the sequencing template. Measured with immunoSEQ multiplex PCR; TCRdb has only the in-frame clones, and not every one. The data hold approximately 45,000 clones, with 55% to 75% observed a single time. Whole-study findings and limits: Expanded CD8+ clones among the top 100, as well as scalp clonality, were significantly decreased by tofacitinib.

The genes are TRBV15 and TRBJ2-5; D possibly matches TRBD1 or TRBD2 (5 bases each). The source of this sequence is a human donor with alopecia areata. The specimen comprised CD8+ T cells sorted from blood, sampled at week 4, from a patient treated with tofacitinib. CDR3 region: CATSRDLGEETQYF. The CDR3 DNA sequence: TGTGCCACCAGCAGAGATCTGGGGGAAGAGACCCAGTACTTC.